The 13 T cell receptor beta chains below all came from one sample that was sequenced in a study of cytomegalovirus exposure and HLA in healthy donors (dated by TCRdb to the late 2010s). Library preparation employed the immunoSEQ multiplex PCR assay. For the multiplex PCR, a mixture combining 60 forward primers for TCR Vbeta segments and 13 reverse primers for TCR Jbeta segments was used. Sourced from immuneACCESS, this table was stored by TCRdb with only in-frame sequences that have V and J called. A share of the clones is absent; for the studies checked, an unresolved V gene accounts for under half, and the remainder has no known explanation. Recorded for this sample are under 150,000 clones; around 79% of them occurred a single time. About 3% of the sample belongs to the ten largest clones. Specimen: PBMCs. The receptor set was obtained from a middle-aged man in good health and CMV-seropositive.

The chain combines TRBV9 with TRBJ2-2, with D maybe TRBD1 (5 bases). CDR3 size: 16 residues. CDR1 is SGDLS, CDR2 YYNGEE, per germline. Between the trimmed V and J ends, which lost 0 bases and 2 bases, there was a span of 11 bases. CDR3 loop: CASSVGFRANTGELFF. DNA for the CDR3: TGTGCCAGCAGCGTAGGGTTCAGGGCAAACACCGGGGAGCTGTTTTTT.

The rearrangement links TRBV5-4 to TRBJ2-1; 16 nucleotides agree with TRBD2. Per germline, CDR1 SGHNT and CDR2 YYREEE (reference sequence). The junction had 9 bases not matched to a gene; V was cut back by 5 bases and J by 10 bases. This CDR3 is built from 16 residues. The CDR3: CASRTGLAGGPWEQFF. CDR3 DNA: TGTGCCAGCAGGACGGGACTAGCGGGAGGGCCGTGGGAGCAGTTCTTC.

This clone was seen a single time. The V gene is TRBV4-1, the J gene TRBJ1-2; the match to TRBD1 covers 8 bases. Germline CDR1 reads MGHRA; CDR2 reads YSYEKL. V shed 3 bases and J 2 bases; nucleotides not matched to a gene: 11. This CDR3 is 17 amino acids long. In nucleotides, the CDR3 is TGCGCCAGCAGCCAGGATTTTGGGACAGGCTTAAACTATGGCTACACCTTC. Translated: CASSQDFGTGLNYGYTF.

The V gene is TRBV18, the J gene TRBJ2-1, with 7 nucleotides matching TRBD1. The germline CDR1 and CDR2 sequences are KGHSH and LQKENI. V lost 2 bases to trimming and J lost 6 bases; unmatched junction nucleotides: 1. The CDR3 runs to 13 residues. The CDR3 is CASSPGDSNEQFF. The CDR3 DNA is TGTGCCAGCTCACCAGGGGACAGCAATGAGCAGTTCTTC. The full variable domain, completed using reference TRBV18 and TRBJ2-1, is NAGVMQNPRHLVRRRGQEARLRCSPMKGHSHVYWYRQLPEEGLKFMVYLQKENIIDESGMPKERFSAEFPKEGPSILRIQQVVRGDSAAYFCASSPGDSNEQFFGPGTRLTVL.

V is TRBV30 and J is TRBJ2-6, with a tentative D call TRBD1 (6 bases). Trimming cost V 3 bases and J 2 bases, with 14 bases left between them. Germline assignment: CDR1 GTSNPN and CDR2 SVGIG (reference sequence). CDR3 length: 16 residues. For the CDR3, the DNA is TGTGCCTGGAGGGCCGACAGGCAGGCTGGGGCCAACGTCCTGACTTTC. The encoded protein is CAWRADRQAGANVLTF.

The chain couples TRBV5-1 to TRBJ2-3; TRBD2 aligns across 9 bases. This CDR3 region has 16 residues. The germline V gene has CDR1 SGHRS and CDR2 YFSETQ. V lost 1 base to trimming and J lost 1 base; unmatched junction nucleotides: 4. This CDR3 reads CASSLWAGGRTDTQYF. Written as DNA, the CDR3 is TGCGCCAGCAGCTTGTGGGCGGGAGGGCGCACAGATACGCAGTATTTT. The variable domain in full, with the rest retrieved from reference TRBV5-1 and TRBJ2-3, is KAGVTQTPRYLIKTRGQQVTLSCSPISGHRSVSWYQQTPGQGLQFLFEYFSETQRNKGNFPGRFSGRQFSNSRSEMNVSTLELGDSALYLCASSLWAGGRTDTQYFGPGTRLTVL.

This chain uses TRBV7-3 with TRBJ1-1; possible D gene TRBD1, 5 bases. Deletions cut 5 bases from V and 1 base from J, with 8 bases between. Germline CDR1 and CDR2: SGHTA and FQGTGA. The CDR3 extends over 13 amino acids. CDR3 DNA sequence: TGTGCCAGCAGCCCCGGGGGGAACACTGAAGCTTTCTTT. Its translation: CASSPGGNTEAFF.

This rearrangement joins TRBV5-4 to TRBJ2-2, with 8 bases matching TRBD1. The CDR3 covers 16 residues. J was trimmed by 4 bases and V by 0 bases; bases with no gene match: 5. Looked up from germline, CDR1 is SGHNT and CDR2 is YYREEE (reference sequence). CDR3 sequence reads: CASSLARGLGTGELFF. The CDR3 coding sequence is TGTGCCAGCAGCTTGGCCAGGGGGCTCGGCACCGGGGAGCTGTTTTTT.

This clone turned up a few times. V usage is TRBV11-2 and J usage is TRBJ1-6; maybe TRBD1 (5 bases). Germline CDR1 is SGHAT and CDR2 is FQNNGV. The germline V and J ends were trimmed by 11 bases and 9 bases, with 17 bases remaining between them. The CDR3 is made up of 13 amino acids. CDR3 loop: CAGPRRVGSPLHF. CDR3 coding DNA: TGTGCCGGCCCTCGCAGGGTGGGTTCACCCCTCCACTTT.

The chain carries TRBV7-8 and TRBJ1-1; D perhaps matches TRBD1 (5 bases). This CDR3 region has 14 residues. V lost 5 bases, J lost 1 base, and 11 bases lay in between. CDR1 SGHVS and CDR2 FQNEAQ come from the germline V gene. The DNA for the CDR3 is TGTGCCAGCAGCCACCCTCAGGGGAACACTGAAGCTTTCTTT. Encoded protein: CASSHPQGNTEAFF.

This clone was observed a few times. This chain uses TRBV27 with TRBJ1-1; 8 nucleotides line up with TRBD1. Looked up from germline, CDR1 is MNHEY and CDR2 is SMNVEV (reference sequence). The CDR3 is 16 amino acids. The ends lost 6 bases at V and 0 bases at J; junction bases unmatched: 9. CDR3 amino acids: CASRSGTGVMNTEAFF. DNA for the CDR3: TGTGCCAGCAGGTCCGGGACAGGCGTTATGAACACTGAAGCTTTCTTT.

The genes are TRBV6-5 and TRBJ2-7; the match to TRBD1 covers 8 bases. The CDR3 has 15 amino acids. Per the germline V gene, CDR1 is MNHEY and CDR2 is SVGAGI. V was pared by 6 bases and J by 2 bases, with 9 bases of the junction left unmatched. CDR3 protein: CASRDRQGSPYEQYF. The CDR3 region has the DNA TGTGCCAGCAGGGATCGACAGGGGAGCCCCTACGAGCAGTACTTC.

CDR3 sequence (DNA): TGTGCCTGGAGTGTTACATCCGGGACTAGCGGACGGGATGAGCAGTTCTTC. Its translation is CAWSVTSGTSGRDEQFF. The chain recombines TRBV30 with TRBJ2-1; 11 nucleotides agree with TRBD2. Germline V CDR1 and CDR2: GTSNPN, SVGIG (reference sequence). The CDR3 runs 17 residues. Germline trimming cut 0 bases from V and 8 bases from J; bases unmatched to any gene: 12.